The T cell receptor beta chain under discussion was sequenced for a study of identifying expanded T cells in peripheral blood. Study-wide results and limits: Two-week clone count variance significantly increased as total template count grew. About 1.2 clones differed between technical replicates, versus about 15 and 19 over time.

The repertoire was sequenced with immunoSEQ multiplex PCR; TCRdb's copy has only in-frame clones and lacks some. The table lists about 50,000 clones, approximately 82% of them singletons. Collection occurred without any documented infections or immune events in donors. Germline lookup yields CDR1 SGHVS and CDR2 FNYEAQ. Between the trimmed V and J ends, which lost 0 bases and 1 base, there was a span of 3 bases. The CDR3 extends over 14 amino acids. Of note for this clone: The antigen remains undetermined.

This clonotype originated in a person aged 18 to 75 in good health. The chain combines TRBV7-6 with TRBJ2-2; no definite D call. Sequencing was done on a sample of blood. CDR3 nucleotide sequence: TGTGCCAGCAGCTTAGCGGAGAACACCGGGGAGCTGTTTTTT. This gives the protein CASSLAENTGELFF.